A single T cell receptor beta chain is shown here with its context. The assay was immunoSEQ multiplex PCR, and TCRdb's table has in-frame clones only and misses some. The sample records 200,000 to 250,000 clones, more than 75% being singletons. This CDR3 spans 16 amino acids. The V gene's germline CDR1 is MNHNS and CDR2 SASEGT. V lost 1 base to trimming and J lost 3 bases; unmatched junction nucleotides: 7. The data stem from a study of blood T cell repertoires in COVID-19. This TCR derives from a woman aged 30 to 39 who had recovered from COVID-19. The V call is TRBV6-1, the J call TRBJ2-7; TRBD1 aligns across 9 bases. Material: peripheral blood. This CDR3 is CASSEEMGQGNYEQYF. As DNA, the CDR3 is TGTGCCAGCAGTGAAGAAATGGGACAGGGTAACTACGAGCAGTACTTC.